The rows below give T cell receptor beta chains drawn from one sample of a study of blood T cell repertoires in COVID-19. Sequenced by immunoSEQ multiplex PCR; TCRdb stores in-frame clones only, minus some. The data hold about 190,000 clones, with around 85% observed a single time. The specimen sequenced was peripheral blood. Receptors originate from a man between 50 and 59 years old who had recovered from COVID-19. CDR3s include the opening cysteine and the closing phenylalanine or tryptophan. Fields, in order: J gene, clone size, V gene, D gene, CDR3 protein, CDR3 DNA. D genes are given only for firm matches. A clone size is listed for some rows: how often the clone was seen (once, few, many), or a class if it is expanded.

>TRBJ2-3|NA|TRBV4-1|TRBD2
CASSQDSGRIGTDTQYF
TGCGCCAGCAGCCAAGATAGCGGGAGAATTGGCACAGATACGCAGTATTTT
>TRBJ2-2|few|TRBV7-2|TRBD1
CASSLGPGGIGELFF
TGTGCCAGCAGCTTAGGGCCAGGGGGCATCGGGGAGCTGTTTTTT
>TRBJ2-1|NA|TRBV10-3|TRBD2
CAISSPGLAGYNEQFF
TGTGCCATCAGTAGCCCGGGACTAGCGGGATACAATGAGCAGTTCTTC
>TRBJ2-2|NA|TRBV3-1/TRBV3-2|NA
CASSQELYFATATAGELFF
TGTGCCAGCAGCCAAGAATTATATTTTGCCACCGCGACAGCCGGGGAGCTGTTTTTT
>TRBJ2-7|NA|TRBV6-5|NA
CASRVPGGPTYEQYF
TGTGCCAGCAGGGTTCCGGGGGGCCCCACCTACGAGCAGTACTTC
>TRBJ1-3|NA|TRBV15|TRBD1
CATSRVGQGPGNTIYF
TGTGCCACCAGCAGAGTCGGACAGGGCCCTGGAAACACCATATATTTT
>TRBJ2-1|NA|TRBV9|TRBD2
CASSKGLAGVIDEQFF
TGTGCCAGCAGTAAGGGACTAGCGGGAGTGATTGATGAGCAGTTCTTC
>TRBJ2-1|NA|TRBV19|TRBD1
CASRQGAGFINEQFF
TGTGCCAGCCGACAGGGGGCCGGTTTTATTAATGAGCAGTTCTTC
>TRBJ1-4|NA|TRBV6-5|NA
CASSYTSSNEKLFF
TGTGCCAGCAGTTACACCAGTTCTAATGAAAAACTGTTTTTT
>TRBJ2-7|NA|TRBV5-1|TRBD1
CASSWGQGSYEQYF
TGCGCCAGCAGCTGGGGACAGGGTTCCTACGAGCAGTACTTC
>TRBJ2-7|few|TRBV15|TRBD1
CATSRVTGDGTYEQYF
TGTGCCACCAGCAGAGTTACAGGGGATGGGACCTACGAGCAGTACTTC
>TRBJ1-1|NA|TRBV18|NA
CASSPSGTFLNTEAFF
TGTGCCAGCTCACCTTCTGGTACTTTCCTGAACACTGAAGCTTTCTTT
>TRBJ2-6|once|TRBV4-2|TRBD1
CASSQAGTGGYGANVLTF
TGTGCCAGCAGCCAAGCCGGGACAGGGGGATATGGAGCCAACGTCCTGACTTTC
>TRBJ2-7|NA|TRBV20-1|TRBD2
CSASYGTSGFGQYF
TGCAGTGCTAGTTACGGGACTAGCGGATTTGGGCAGTACTTC
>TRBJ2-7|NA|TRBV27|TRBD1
CASSQDGQGSYEQYF
TGTGCCAGCAGCCAAGACGGACAGGGCTCCTACGAGCAGTACTTC
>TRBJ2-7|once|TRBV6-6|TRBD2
CASRVVAGGAYEQYF
TGTGCCAGCAGAGTGGTAGCGGGAGGGGCCTACGAGCAGTACTTC
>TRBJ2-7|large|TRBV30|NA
CAWSLGSGPYDYEQYF
TGTGCCTGGAGTCTCGGGAGTGGTCCCTACGACTACGAGCAGTACTTC
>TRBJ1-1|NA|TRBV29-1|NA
CSGDRGGVTEAFF
TGCAGCGGCGACCGGGGGGGCGTCACTGAAGCTTTCTTT
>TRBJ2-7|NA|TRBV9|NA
CASSVTPDRSYEQYF
TGTGCCAGCAGCGTAACCCCTGACAGAAGCTACGAGCAGTACTTC
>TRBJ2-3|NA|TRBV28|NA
CASRTQGYTDTQYF
TGTGCCAGCAGAACTCAGGGGTACACAGATACGCAGTATTTT
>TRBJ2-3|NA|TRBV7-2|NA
CASSLGGTSLPDTQYF
TGTGCCAGCAGCTTAGGGGGGACAAGTTTACCAGATACGCAGTATTTT
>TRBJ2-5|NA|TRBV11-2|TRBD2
CASSSSGLEGETQYF
TGTGCCAGCAGCTCTTCGGGACTAGAGGGGGAGACCCAGTACTTC
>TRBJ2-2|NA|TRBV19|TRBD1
CASKISGTGETGELFF
TGTGCCAGTAAAATTTCCGGGACAGGGGAAACCGGGGAGCTGTTTTTT
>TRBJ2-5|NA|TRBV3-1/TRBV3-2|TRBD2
CASSHTSGSGETQYF
TGTGCCAGCAGCCATACTAGCGGGAGTGGAGAGACCCAGTACTTC
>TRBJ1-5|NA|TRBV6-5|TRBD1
CAICRGRFPYQPQHF
TGTGCCATTTGCAGGGGGCGCTTCCCATATCAGCCCCAGCATTTT
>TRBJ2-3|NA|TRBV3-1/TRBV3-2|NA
CARRTRTDTQYF
TGTGCCAGGCGGACTCGCACAGATACGCAGTATTTT
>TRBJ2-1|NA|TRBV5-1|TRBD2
CASSLGLAGGRGQFF
TGCGCCAGCAGCTTGGGACTAGCGGGAGGTCGCGGGCAGTTCTTC
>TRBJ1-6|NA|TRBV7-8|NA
CASSVEPSQGRSSPLHF
TGTGCCAGCAGCGTAGAGCCCTCGCAGGGGCGATCATCACCCCTCCACTTT
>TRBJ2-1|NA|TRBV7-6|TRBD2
CASTQALGGSPSYNEQFF
TGTGCCAGCACCCAGGCGTTAGGCGGGAGTCCCTCCTACAATGAGCAGTTCTTC
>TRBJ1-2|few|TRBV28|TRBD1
CASSLAPSGTAYGYTF
TGTGCCAGCAGTCTTGCCCCCTCCGGGACAGCATATGGCTACACCTTC
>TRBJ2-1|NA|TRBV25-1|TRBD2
CASSESGGPYNEQFF
TGTGCCAGCAGTGAGTCGGGAGGGCCGTACAATGAGCAGTTCTTC
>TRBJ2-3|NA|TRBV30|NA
CAWSVPGLSTDTQYF
TGTGCCTGGAGTGTTCCTGGGCTGAGCACAGATACGCAGTATTTT
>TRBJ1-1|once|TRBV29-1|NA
CSVETVYTEAFF
TGCAGCGTTGAAACGGTATACACTGAAGCTTTCTTT
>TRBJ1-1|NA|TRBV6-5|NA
CASRGRGTNTEAFF
TGTGCCAGCAGGGGGCGGGGGACGAACACTGAAGCTTTCTTT
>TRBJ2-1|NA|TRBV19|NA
CASSRLPLELFTQFF
TGTGCCAGTAGTCGACTCCCCCTCGAGTTATTTACGCAGTTCTTC
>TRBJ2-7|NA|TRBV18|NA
CASSPSGDYEQYF
TGTGCCAGCTCACCATCAGGGGACTACGAGCAGTACTTC
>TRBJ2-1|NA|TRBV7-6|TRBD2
CASSLAGGGISEQFF
TGTGCCAGCAGCTTAGCCGGGGGGGGTATATCTGAGCAGTTCTTC
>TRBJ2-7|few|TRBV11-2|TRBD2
CASSSPRRTSHEQYF
TGTGCCAGCAGCTCACCTAGACGGACTAGCCACGAGCAGTACTTC
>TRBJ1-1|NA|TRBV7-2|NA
CASSTIPRAFF
TGTGCCAGCAGCACTATCCCTCGAGCTTTCTTT
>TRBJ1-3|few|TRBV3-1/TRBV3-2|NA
CASSRLKDYGNTIYF
TGTGCCAGCAGCCGATTAAAGGACTATGGAAACACCATATATTTT
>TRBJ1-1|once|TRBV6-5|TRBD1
CASSTPGTANTEAFF
TGTGCCAGCAGTACGCCCGGGACAGCCAACACTGAAGCTTTCTTT